This T cell receptor beta chain was recorded in a study of T cells in Graves' hyperthyroidism and ophthalmopathy. This clonotype was picked up many times. Its antigen is unknown. This CDR3 spans 15 amino acids. Germline V gene lookup returns CDR1 SGHRS and CDR2 YFSETQ. The V segment lost 2 bases and the J segment 1 base; nucleotides outside the gene matches: 3. Whole-study findings and limits: Blood shared most expanded thyroid clonotypes above 0.001.

Amplified TCR beta CDR3 regions derived from RNA transcripts. HTBI primers drove first-round RT-PCR of the TCR CDR3. In TCRdb, the multiplex PCR reads were re-called with MiXCR into one record per CDR3 protein. This table has approximately 380,000 distinct CDR3 sequences, 18% appearing once. The clonotype comes from a man aged 18 to 30 with Graves' ophthalmopathy. Sequencing used blood. This sequence joins TRBV5-1 and TRBJ1-1; the match to TRBD1 covers 9 bases. The CDR3 sequence is CASSLDRGANTEAFF. In DNA form, the CDR3 reads TGCGCCAGCAGCTTAGACAGGGGGGCGAACACTGAAGCTTTCTTT. The full variable domain, rest sourced from reference TRBV5-1 and TRBJ1-1, is KAGVTQTPRYLIKTRGQQVTLSCSPISGHRSVSWYQQTPGQGLQFLFEYFSETQRNKGNFPGRFSGRQFSNSRSEMNVSTLELGDSALYLCASSLDRGANTEAFFGQGTRLTVV.